This T cell receptor (beta chain) was obtained from a study of T cell repertoires in cytomegalovirus infection. Study at large: HLA-B-restricted CMV epitopes that are well studied were used alongside recently identified HLA-C-restricted ones.

This clonotype was seen more than once but under ten times. Its target is unknown. The V gene end was trimmed by 4 bases and the J gene end by 7 bases; junction bases not matched to a gene: 4. Germline CDR1 reads SGHVS; CDR2 reads FQNEAQ. The length of the CDR3 is 13 residues. Via MiXCR, TCRdb re-called the reads, giving one row per CDR3 protein. The sample carries about 830,000 distinct CDR3 sequences, 30% to 35% recorded once. Study-level points and caveats: CMV-specific TCR beta clonotypes restricted by HLA-C were the ones dominating the ex vivo response.

The rearrangement uses TRBV7-8 and TRBJ1-5, with 7 nucleotides matching TRBD1. The starting material was cultured CD8+ T cells from PBMCs, obtained from culture after CMV antigen stimulation. The origin of this receptor is a human donor in good health (CMV status not recorded). Some clones in this sample may be carry-over from other donors' samples. The DNA of the CDR3 is TGTGCCAGCAGCTCGACAGGGCGACAGCCCCAGCATTTT. Translated: CASSSTGRQPQHF.